This TCR beta chain was retrieved from a study of long-term antiretroviral therapy in people with HIV. Findings and limits, study-wide: Although diversity increased after ART, it remained lower than in transplant donor controls.

A word on this clone: Its antigen remains unknown.

CDR3 length equals 16 residues. Germline trimming cut 2 bases from V and 8 bases from J; bases unmatched to any gene: 12. CDR1 KGHSH and CDR2 LQKENI come from the germline V gene. Version v3.0 of the immunoSEQ assay was performed at survey level. Per-sample targets for sequencing were about 35,000-55,000 T-cell genomes. Clones were sequenced by immunoSEQ multiplex PCR, and TCRdb holds only the in-frame ones, with some missing. The profile shows more than 15,000 clones, approximately 91% of them singletons. The origin of this receptor is a woman aged 40 to 50 with HIV. The genes are TRBV18 and TRBJ1-1; 9 bases fit TRBD1. The starting material was unsorted PBMCs, obtained 0.6 years after starting antiretroviral therapy. CDR3 in DNA: TGTGCCAGCTCACCAAGAAACAGGGGGCTGGTTGAAGAAGCTTTCTTT. Translating it yields CASSPRNRGLVEEAFF.